One sample yielded the 7 T cell receptor beta chains listed below, sequenced in a study of PD-L1 blockade in urothelial cancer. Sample time point: pretreatment peripheral blood. The method was immunoSEQ multiplex PCR; TCRdb's version includes in-frame clones alone and lacks a portion of them. The data hold 95,000 or so clones, with roughly 91% observed a single time. The sequencing here drew on PBMCs, taken around atezolizumab (anti-PD-L1) treatment. The receptors here all came from a man aged 60 to 75 with urothelial cancer.

The chain is built from TRBV18 and TRBJ2-1; D unclear. Germline CDR1 reads KGHSH; CDR2 reads LQKENI. Trimming took off 6 bases at V and 5 bases at J, with 11 bases between the two ends. The CDR3 sequence is 13 residues long. CDR3 nucleotides: TGTGCCAGCTCGCTTACTACACACAATGAGCAGTTCTTC. This gives the protein CASSLTTHNEQFF.

This chain joins TRBV7-3 and TRBJ2-5; 8 nucleotides align to TRBD1. This CDR3 comprises 13 residues. Unmatched junction bases numbered 5, after V lost 4 bases and J lost 7 bases. Germline V gives CDR1 SGHTA, CDR2 FQGTGA. The CDR3 sequence is CASSSTGGRTQYF. The CDR3 coding sequence is TGTGCCAGCAGCTCAACAGGGGGTAGGACCCAGTACTTC.

The chain carries TRBV15 and TRBJ2-1; a possible D gene is TRBD1 (6 bases). Germline assignment: CDR1 LNHNV and CDR2 YYDKDF (reference sequence). There are 16 residues in the CDR3. V gave up 0 bases and J gave up 9 bases, with 18 bases separating them. CDR3 in amino acids: CATSRDLTLQGSEQFF. In DNA, the CDR3 is TGTGCCACCAGCAGAGACCTAACTCTACAGGGAAGTGAGCAGTTCTTC.

This clone was recorded only once. The CDR3 reads CASSPGAGGAAGGNEQFF. For the CDR3, the DNA is TGTGCCAGCAGCCCGGGCGCGGGGGGAGCCGCCGGCGGCAATGAGCAGTTCTTC. V is TRBV5-4 and J is TRBJ2-1; 8 bases fit TRBD2. This CDR3 spans 18 amino acids. CDR1 and CDR2 from the germline V gene are SGHNT and YYREEE (reference sequence). With 4 bases clipped from V and 6 bases from J, the junction kept 18 bases outside the gene matches.

The table lists this clone with a few counts. This sequence joins TRBV6-1 and TRBJ1-5; D is unresolved. V shed 8 bases and J shed 3 bases, with 11 bases lying between them. The CDR3 consists of 13 residues. Germline CDR1 is MNHNS and CDR2 is SASEGT. DNA for the CDR3: TGTGCCAGCCGACGGAGCGACAATCAGCCCCAGCATTTT. Translating it yields CASRRSDNQPQHF.

This chain links TRBV5-6 with TRBJ1-4; D might be TRBD1 (5 bases). The CDR3 is 15 residues long. The germline CDR1 and CDR2 sequences are SGHDT and YYEEEE. The germline V and J ends were trimmed by 4 bases and 0 bases, with 10 bases remaining between them. The CDR3 spells CASSVQGATNEKLFF. DNA for the CDR3: TGTGCCAGCAGCGTTCAGGGTGCAACTAATGAAAAACTGTTTTTT.

The V gene is TRBV6-5, the J gene TRBJ1-1, with D possibly TRBD1 on 6 matching bases. V was cut by 6 bases and J by 3 bases, with 17 bases left in between. The CDR3 is made up of 15 amino acids. Germline CDR1 is MNHEY and CDR2 is SVGAGI. CDR3 sequence reads: CASRPLRGWDTEAFF. The CDR3 DNA sequence: TGTGCCAGCAGACCACTCAGGGGCTGGGACACTGAAGCTTTCTTT.